The 31 T cell receptor beta chains reported below all come from one sample, sequenced in a study of blood T cell repertoires in COVID-19. The table came from immunoSEQ multiplex PCR; TCRdb's copy has only in-frame clones and leaves some out. The sample records about 310,000 clones, approximately 88% being singletons. The sequenced material came from PBMCs or T cells enriched from blood (not recorded which). The receptors shown here come from a woman between 18 and 29 years old who had recovered from COVID-19.

CDR3 loop: CASSGQGRKQPQHF. In nucleotides, the CDR3 is TGTGCCAGCAGTGGACAGGGACGAAAACAGCCCCAGCATTTT. The chain uses TRBV2 and TRBJ1-5; TRBD1 aligns across 7 bases. CDR3 length: 14 amino acids. V was clipped by 4 bases and J by 7 bases; unmatched bases: 7. Germline CDR1 SNHLY, CDR2 FYNNEI.

Of note for this clone: At the DNA level, this CDR3 is encoded by other sequences in the same sample as well. This rearrangement joins TRBV3-1 (or the pseudogene TRBV3-2) to TRBJ2-5; D remains unclear. This CDR3 has 14 amino acids. Germline CDR1 is LGHDT and CDR2 is YNNKEL (reference sequence). Trimming stripped 0 bases from V and 1 base from J, with 6 bases between. The CDR3 reads CASSQDRVQETQYF. CDR3 DNA sequence: TGTGCCAGCAGCCAAGATCGAGTCCAAGAGACCCAGTACTTC.

The chain recombines TRBV7-9 with TRBJ1-2; 7 nucleotides line up with TRBD1. V shed 5 bases, J shed 3 bases, and the junction held 3 bases outside the gene matches. Per germline, CDR1 SEHNR and CDR2 FQNEAQ (reference sequence). The CDR3 contains 13 residues. CDR3 protein: CASSVGQYYGYTF. CDR3 DNA sequence: TGTGCCAGCAGCGTGGGACAGTACTATGGCTACACCTTC.

CDR3 protein: CASSTPWTGDQPQHF. The CDR3 region has the DNA TGTGCCAGTAGTACCCCCTGGACAGGGGATCAGCCCCAGCATTTT. The chain is built from TRBV19 and TRBJ1-5, with 9 bases identical to TRBD1. V was pared by 4 bases and J by 5 bases, with 6 bases of the junction left unmatched. Germline V CDR1 and CDR2: LNHDA, SQIVND (reference sequence). The CDR3 is 15 amino acids.

The chain uses TRBV18 and TRBJ2-3; TRBD2 is a possible D gene (5 bases). Trimming took off 3 bases at V and 8 bases at J, with 15 bases between the two ends. Germline V CDR1 and CDR2: KGHSH, LQKENI. This CDR3 contains 14 residues. CDR3 sequence: CASSPQRADTTQYF. In DNA, the CDR3 is TGTGCCAGCTCACCCCAGAGGGCGGATACTACGCAGTATTTT.

V usage is TRBV5-5 and J usage is TRBJ1-2; D possibly corresponds to TRBD1 (6 bases). V was clipped by 4 bases and J by 5 bases, with 24 bases between them. From germline, CDR1 is SGHKS and CDR2 YYEKEE (reference sequence). This CDR3 region has 17 residues. CDR3 nucleotide sequence: TGTGCCAGCAGCGGCGGCCGGGGGGCTAGAAGGGTTTATGGCTACACCTTC. Its translation: CASSGGRGARRVYGYTF. Using reference TRBV5-5 and TRBJ1-2 for the parts outside the CDR3, the full variable domain is DAGVTQSPTHLIKTRGQQVTLRCSPISGHKSVSWYQQVLGQGPQFIFQYYEKEERGRGNFPDRFSARQFPNYSSELNVNALLLGDSALYLCASSGGRGARRVYGYTFGSGTRLTVV.

The rearrangement uses TRBV12-3 or TRBV12-4 and TRBJ1-2; D uncertain. There are 11 residues in the CDR3. The ends were cut back, 8 bases at V and 3 bases at J, with 7 bases in the middle. The CDR3 protein is CASSGYYGYTF. Written as DNA, the CDR3 is TGTGCCAGCTCGGGGTACTATGGCTACACCTTC.

The chain uses TRBV2 and TRBJ2-7; 7 bases are shared with TRBD1. CDR1 and CDR2 (germline): SNHLY, FYNNEI. V lost 3 bases and J lost 4; bases outside the gene matches: 9. This CDR3 is built from 15 residues. CDR3 sequence (DNA): TGTGCCAGCAGTGAGGGGCGGACAGGTCCTTACGAGCAGTACTTC. Amino acid sequence: CASSEGRTGPYEQYF.

The V call is TRBV14, the J call TRBJ1-2, with a weak D call TRBD1 (5 bases). V gave up 1 base and J gave up 6 bases, with 6 bases separating them. The CDR3 spans 12 residues. From germline, CDR1 is SGHDN and CDR2 FVKESK. Here the CDR3 reads CASSQAGNGYTF. The CDR3 DNA is TGTGCCAGCAGCCAAGCAGGGAATGGCTACACCTTC.

This clone was counted once. This chain links TRBV7-3 with TRBJ1-1; 9 bases match TRBD1. Germline V lookup: CDR1 SGHTA, CDR2 FQGTGA. V trimming: 5 bases; J trimming: 5 bases; junction bases outside the gene matches: 12. The CDR3 is made up of 16 amino acids. The CDR3 region has the DNA TGTGCCAGCAGCGCGAGCCACAGGGGGCCATTGACTGAAGCTTTCTTT. This translates into CASSASHRGPLTEAFF.

The chain is built from TRBV21-1 and TRBJ1-2; the table's D call of TRBD1 was not tested on the DNA. TRBV21-1 is a pseudogene segment. This CDR3 has 14 amino acids. CDR3 DNA: TGTGCCAGCAGCAAAGACAGGGGAGGCTATGGCTACACCTTC. Protein sequence: CASSKDRGGYGYTF.

The chain has TRBV5-1 and TRBJ2-2; D may be TRBD1 (6 bases). This CDR3 spans 13 amino acids. Looked up from germline, CDR1 is SGHRS and CDR2 is YFSETQ. V lost 4 bases and J lost 7, with 11 bases in between. This CDR3 is CASSLAGVGELFF. The DNA of the CDR3 is TGCGCCAGCAGCCTGGCAGGGGTCGGGGAGCTGTTTTTT.

The V gene is TRBV29-1, the J gene TRBJ2-7, with a tentative D call TRBD1 (5 bases). V was shortened by 0 bases and J by 4 bases, with 13 bases between the two germline ends. Germline CDR1 is SQVTM and CDR2 is ANQGSEA. This CDR3 comprises 14 residues. The CDR3 DNA reads TGCAGCGTTGAAGATCCCGGACACCCTTACGAGCAGTACTTC. This encodes CSVEDPGHPYEQYF.

The chain is built from TRBV5-4 and TRBJ2-5, with D unresolved. Germline V gene data show CDR1 as SGHNT and CDR2 as YYREEE (reference sequence). The ends were cut back, 1 base at V and 5 bases at J, with 15 bases in the middle. The CDR3 has 15 residues. CDR3 coding DNA: TGTGCCAGCAGCTTGAATCTGGGCAGGTGGGAGACCCAGTACTTC. It yields the protein CASSLNLGRWETQYF. Variable domain in full (rest from reference TRBV5-4 and TRBJ2-5): ETGVTQSPTHLIKTRGQQVTLRCSSQSGHNTVSWYQQALGQGPQFIFQYYREEENGRGNFPPRFSGLQFPNYSSELNVNALELDDSALYLCASSLNLGRWETQYFGPGTRLLVL.

CDR3 DNA sequence: TGTGCCACCAGTGCCCCGGGACTAGCGGGAGTTTATGAGCAGTTCTTC. Residues: CATSAPGLAGVYEQFF. The chain joins TRBV24-1 to TRBJ2-1; the match to TRBD2 covers 14 bases. CDR3 length: 16 residues. Germline loops: CDR1 KGHDR, CDR2 SFDVKD. The V gene end was trimmed by 5 bases and the J gene end by 8 bases; junction bases not matched to a gene: 7.

The chain uses TRBV6-4 and TRBJ2-2; D may be TRBD1 (5 bases). The germline gives CDR1 MRHNA, CDR2 SNTAGT. This CDR3 is 16 amino acids long. The ends were cut back, 2 bases at V and 4 bases at J, with 14 bases in the middle. In DNA, the CDR3 is TGTGCCAGCAGTGACCGACAGAACCGGACCACCGGGGAGCTGTTTTTT. Translated, it gives CASSDRQNRTTGELFF.

The chain joins TRBV7-9 to TRBJ1-3; possible D gene TRBD1, 5 bases. Trimming cost V 5 bases and J 0 bases, with 17 bases left between them. The length of the CDR3 is 17 residues. CDR1 is SEHNR, CDR2 FQNEAQ, per germline (reference sequence). The CDR3 nucleotides are TGTGCCAGCAGCCTAGAGGGGTGGGGCGACTCTGGAAACACCATATATTTT. Translation: CASSLEGWGDSGNTIYF. The full variable domain, with the rest looked up from reference TRBV7-9 and TRBJ1-3, is DTGVSQNPRHKITKRGQNVTFRCDPISEHNRLYWYRQTLGQGPEFLTYFQNEAQLEKSRLLSDRFSAERPKGSFSTLEIQRTEQGDSAMYLCASSLEGWGDSGNTIYFGEGSWLTVV.

The rearrangement joins TRBV6-5 to TRBJ2-1, with 8 bases matching TRBD1. CDR1 is MNHEY, CDR2 SVGAGI, per germline. The CDR3 sequence is 16 residues long. V shed 2 bases and J 5 bases; nucleotides not matched to a gene: 8. The CDR3 protein is CASSYPLWTGHNEQFF. The CDR3 nucleotides read TGTGCCAGCAGTTACCCTCTCTGGACAGGGCACAATGAGCAGTTCTTC.

CDR3 sequence reads: CASSQVRTSGTYEQYF. CDR3 nucleotides: TGCGCCAGCAGCCAAGTGCGGACTAGCGGGACCTACGAGCAGTACTTC. The chain joins TRBV4-3 to TRBJ2-7; 12 positions agree with TRBD2. V shed 1 base, J shed 2 bases, and the junction held 3 bases outside the gene matches. The V gene's germline CDR1 is LGHNA and CDR2 YSLEER. The CDR3 runs 16 residues.

The chain joins TRBV5-6 to TRBJ2-4; TRBD2 aligns across 13 bases. This CDR3 has 17 amino acids. Unmatched junction bases numbered 8, after V lost 0 bases and J lost 8 bases. The germline V gene encodes CDR1 SGHDT and CDR2 YYEEEE. The chain's CDR3 is CASSLGTSGSVWDIQYF. Here the CDR3 DNA reads TGTGCCAGCAGCTTGGGGACTAGCGGGAGCGTATGGGACATTCAGTACTTC.

V gene TRBV6-5 combines with J gene TRBJ1-5, with 8 bases lining up with TRBD1. The junction had 10 bases not matched to a gene; V was cut back by 6 bases and J by 6 bases. This CDR3 comprises 15 residues. Germline V gene sequence: CDR1 MNHEY, CDR2 SVGAGI. CDR3 sequence: CASRPGGAVGQPQHF. DNA of the CDR3: TGTGCCAGCAGACCAGGGGGCGCAGTCGGTCAGCCCCAGCATTTT.

As concerns this clone: The sample contains more than one DNA sequence encoding this CDR3. The CDR3 is CASSLGRVNQPQHF. DNA for the CDR3: TGTGCCAGCAGTTTGGGGAGGGTGAATCAGCCCCAGCATTTT. This sequence joins TRBV27 and TRBJ1-5; D not certain. The CDR3 has 14 residues. V lost 3 bases, J lost 4 bases, and 10 bases lay in between. CDR1 is MNHEY, CDR2 SMNVEV, per germline (reference sequence).

The chain uses TRBV11-3 and TRBJ2-1; tentative D call: TRBD2 (5 bases). The CDR3 has 16 amino acids. The germline gives CDR1 SGHNT, CDR2 YENEEA. Trimming shortened V by 5 bases and J by 2 bases, and 16 bases separated the two germline ends. The CDR3 bases are TGTGCCAGCAGCCCAAGCGGAACCTTGGCCTACAATGAGCAGTTCTTC. This sequence encodes CASSPSGTLAYNEQFF. Based on the CDR3 plus reference TRBV11-3 and TRBJ2-1, the full variable domain is EAGVVQSPRYKIIEKKQPVAFWCNPISGHNTLYWYLQNLGQGPELLIRYENEEAVDDSQLPKDRFSAERLKGVDSTLKIQPAELGDSAVYLCASSPSGTLAYNEQFFGPGTRLTVL.

The chain carries TRBV13 and TRBJ2-1; 8 positions agree with TRBD1. V shed 3 bases and J 4 bases; nucleotides not matched to a gene: 5. CDR3 length: 15 amino acids. From germline, CDR1 is PRHDT and CDR2 FYEKMQ (reference sequence). The CDR3 bases are TGTGCCAGCAGCTTGAACAGGGGGATTTACAATGAGCAGTTCTTC. Translation: CASSLNRGIYNEQFF.

This rearrangement joins TRBV20-1 to TRBJ1-1, with D possibly TRBD1 on 6 matching bases. Germline V gene data show CDR1 as DFQATT and CDR2 as SNEGSKA (reference sequence). The CDR3 length is 14 residues. Between the trimmed V and J ends, which lost 3 bases and 0 bases, there was a span of 11 bases. This CDR3 reads CSASSGGLNTEAFF. CDR3 coding DNA: TGCAGTGCTAGTAGCGGGGGCTTGAACACTGAAGCTTTCTTT.

V and J are TRBV12-3 or TRBV12-4 and TRBJ1-1, with D uncertain. The CDR3 sequence is 12 residues long. With 6 bases removed from V and 9 bases from J, the gap between germline ends came to 14 bases. As DNA, the CDR3 is TGTGCCAGCAGCACAAGGCGTGGGCAAGCTTTCTTT. Translated: CASSTRRGQAFF.

This sequence joins TRBV5-1 and TRBJ2-7; perhaps TRBD2 as D (5 bases). CDR1 is SGHRS and CDR2 is YFSETQ in the germline V gene. V was trimmed by 3 bases and J by 6 bases, leaving 19 bases between them. The CDR3 has 15 amino acids. The CDR3 region has the DNA TGCGCCAGCAGCTCAATCCCAAACGGCGCGGGCGAGCAGTACTTC. As protein: CASSSIPNGAGEQYF.

The chain employs TRBV7-9 and TRBJ2-5, with D unclear. From germline, CDR1 is SEHNR and CDR2 FQNEAQ (reference sequence). The ends were cut back, 3 bases at V and 2 bases at J, with 10 bases in the middle. This CDR3 contains 14 residues. The CDR3 DNA reads as TGTGCCAGCAGCTTCACAGCCGCTCAAGAGACCCAGTACTTC. Protein: CASSFTAAQETQYF.

CDR3 protein: CASSLGGLAGYNEQFF. The CDR3 DNA reads as TGTGCCAGCAGCCTAGGGGGACTAGCGGGCTACAATGAGCAGTTCTTC. The V call is TRBV7-2, the J call TRBJ2-1, with 12 bases lining up with TRBD2. The CDR3 sequence is 16 residues long. The V gene end was trimmed by 5 bases and the J gene end by 3 bases; junction bases not matched to a gene: 5. Germline V gene data show CDR1 as SGHTA and CDR2 as FQGNSA.

This sequence joins TRBV9 and TRBJ1-3; possible D gene TRBD1, 5 bases. This CDR3 spans 15 amino acids. With 3 bases removed from V and 3 bases from J, the gap between germline ends came to 13 bases. Germline values: CDR1 SGDLS, CDR2 YYNGEE. Here the CDR3 reads CASSGGGFGGNTIYF. The CDR3 DNA follows: TGTGCCAGCAGCGGGGGGGGTTTTGGTGGAAACACCATATATTTT. Full variable domain (rest looked up from reference TRBV9 and TRBJ1-3): DSGVTQTPKHLITATGQRVTLRCSPRSGDLSVYWYQQSLDQGLQFLIQYYNGEERAKGNILERFSAQQFPDLHSELNLSSLELGDSALYFCASSGGGFGGNTIYFGEGSWLTVV.

This chain connects TRBV7-9 to TRBJ1-5; 7 nucleotides agree with TRBD1. This CDR3 spans 15 amino acids. Germline trimming cut 5 bases from V and 5 bases from J; bases unmatched to any gene: 9. CDR1 is SEHNR, CDR2 FQNEAQ, per germline (reference sequence). The CDR3 is CASSTETGLYQPQHF. Here the CDR3 DNA reads TGTGCCAGCAGCACAGAGACAGGGCTATATCAGCCCCAGCATTTT.